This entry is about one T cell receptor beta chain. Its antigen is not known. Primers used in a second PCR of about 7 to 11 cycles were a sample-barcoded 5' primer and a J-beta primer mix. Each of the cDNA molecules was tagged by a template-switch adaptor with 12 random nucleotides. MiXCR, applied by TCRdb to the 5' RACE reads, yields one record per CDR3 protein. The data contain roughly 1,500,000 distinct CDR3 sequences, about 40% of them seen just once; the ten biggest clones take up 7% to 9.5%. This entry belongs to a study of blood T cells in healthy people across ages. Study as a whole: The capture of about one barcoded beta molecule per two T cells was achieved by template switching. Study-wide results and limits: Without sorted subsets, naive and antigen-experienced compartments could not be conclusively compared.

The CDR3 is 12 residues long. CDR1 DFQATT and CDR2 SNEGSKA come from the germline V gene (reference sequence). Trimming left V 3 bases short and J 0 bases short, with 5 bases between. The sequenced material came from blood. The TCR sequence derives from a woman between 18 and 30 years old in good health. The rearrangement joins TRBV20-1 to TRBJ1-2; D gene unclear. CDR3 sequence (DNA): TGCAGTGCTAGGTACACTAACTATGGCTACACCTTC. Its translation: CSARYTNYGYTF.